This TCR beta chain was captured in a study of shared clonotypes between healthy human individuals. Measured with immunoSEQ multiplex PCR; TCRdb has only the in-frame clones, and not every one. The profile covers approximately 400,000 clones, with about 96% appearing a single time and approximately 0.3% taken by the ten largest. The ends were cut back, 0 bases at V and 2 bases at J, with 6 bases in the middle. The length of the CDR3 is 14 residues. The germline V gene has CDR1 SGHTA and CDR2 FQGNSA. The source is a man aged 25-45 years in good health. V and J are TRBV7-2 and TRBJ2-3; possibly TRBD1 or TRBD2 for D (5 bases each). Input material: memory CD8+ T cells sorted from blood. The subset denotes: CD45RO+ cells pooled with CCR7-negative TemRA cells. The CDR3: CASSLAGPTDTQYF. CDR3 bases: TGTGCCAGCAGCTTAGCGGGACCCACAGATACGCAGTATTTT.